Listed here is a single T cell receptor (beta chain). Its specificity is unknown. These data belong to a study of cytomegalovirus exposure and HLA in healthy donors. PCR involved 60 Vbeta and 13 Jbeta primers. Some clones are missing from TCRdb's copy, which holds only in-frame ones; the method was immunoSEQ multiplex PCR. This sample has about 110,000 clones, with around 86% found just once. Whole-study findings and limits: Sequencing depth roughly uniform across donors was assumed in presence/absence analyses. In a later analysis, V- and J-gene trimming of beta chains associated with a DCLRE1C missense variant, replicated independently. A later analysis reported that several of the most significant clusters appeared to be linked to common viral pathogens, among them Epstein-Barr virus.

Germline V gives CDR1 LGHNA, CDR2 YNFKEQ. The CDR3 has 13 amino acids. V dropped 1 base and J dropped 6 bases, with 9 bases sitting between them. The V and J genes are TRBV4-2 and TRBJ1-2; the D gene is possibly TRBD1 (6 bases). The TCR sequence derives from a man in his forties or fifties in good health and CMV-seronegative. Source material: PBMCs. In DNA, the CDR3 is TGTGCCAGCAGCCAAGCCAACAGGGATGGCTACACCTTC. This encodes CASSQANRDGYTF.